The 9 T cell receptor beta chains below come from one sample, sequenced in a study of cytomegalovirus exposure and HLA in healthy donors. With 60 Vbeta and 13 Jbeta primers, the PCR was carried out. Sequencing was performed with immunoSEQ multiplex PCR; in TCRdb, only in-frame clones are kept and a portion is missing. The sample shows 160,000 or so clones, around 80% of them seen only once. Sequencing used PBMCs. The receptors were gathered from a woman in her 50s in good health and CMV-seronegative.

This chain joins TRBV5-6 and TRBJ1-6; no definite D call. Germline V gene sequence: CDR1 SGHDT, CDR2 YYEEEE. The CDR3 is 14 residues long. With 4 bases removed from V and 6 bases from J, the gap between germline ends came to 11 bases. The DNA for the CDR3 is TGTGCCAGCAGCACGCGGTCGTCTAATTCACCCCTCCACTTT. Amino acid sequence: CASSTRSSNSPLHF. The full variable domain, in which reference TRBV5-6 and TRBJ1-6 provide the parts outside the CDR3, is DAGVTQSPTHLIKTRGQQVTLRCSPKSGHDTVSWYQQALGQGPQFIFQYYEEEERQRGNFPDRFSGHQFPNYSSELNVNALLLGDSALYLCASSTRSSNSPLHFGNGTRLTVT.

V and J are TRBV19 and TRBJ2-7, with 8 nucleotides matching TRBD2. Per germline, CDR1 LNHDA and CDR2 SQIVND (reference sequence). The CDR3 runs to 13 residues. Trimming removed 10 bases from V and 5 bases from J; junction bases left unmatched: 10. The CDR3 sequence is CATRGGLVHEQYF. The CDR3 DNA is TGTGCCACCCGAGGGGGACTAGTTCACGAGCAGTACTTC.

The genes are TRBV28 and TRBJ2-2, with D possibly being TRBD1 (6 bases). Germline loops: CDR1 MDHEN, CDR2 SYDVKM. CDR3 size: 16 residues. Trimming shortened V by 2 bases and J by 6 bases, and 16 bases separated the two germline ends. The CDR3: CASSLDGGASSGELFF. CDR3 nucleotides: TGTGCCAGCAGTTTAGATGGGGGCGCGTCTTCCGGGGAGCTGTTTTTT.

The CDR3 spells CASSPGLRQGYTF. Here the CDR3 DNA reads TGTGCCAGCAGTCCCGGGCTCCGACAGGGCTACACCTTC. The chain has TRBV28 and TRBJ1-2, with D perhaps matching TRBD1 (5 bases). The V and J ends lost 5 bases and 8 bases respectively, with 15 bases between them. The CDR3 runs to 13 residues. Germline CDR1 reads MDHEN; CDR2 reads SYDVKM.

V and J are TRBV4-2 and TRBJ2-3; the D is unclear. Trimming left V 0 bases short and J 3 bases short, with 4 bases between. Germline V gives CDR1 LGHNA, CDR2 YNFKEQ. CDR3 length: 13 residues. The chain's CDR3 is CASSQERTDTQYF. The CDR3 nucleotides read TGTGCCAGCAGCCAAGAGAGAACAGATACGCAGTATTTT.

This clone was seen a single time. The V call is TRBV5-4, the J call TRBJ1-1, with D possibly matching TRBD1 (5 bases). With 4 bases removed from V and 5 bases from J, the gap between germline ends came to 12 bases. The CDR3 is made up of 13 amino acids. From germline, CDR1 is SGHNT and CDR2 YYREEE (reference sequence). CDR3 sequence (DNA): TGTGCCAGCAGCGAAGGAGGGGAGACTGAAGCTTTCTTT. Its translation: CASSEGGETEAFF.

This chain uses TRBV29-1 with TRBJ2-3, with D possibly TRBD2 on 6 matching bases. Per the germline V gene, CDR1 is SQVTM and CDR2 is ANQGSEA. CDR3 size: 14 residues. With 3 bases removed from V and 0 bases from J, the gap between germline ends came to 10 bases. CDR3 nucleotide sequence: TGCAGCGTTGAGGGAGGCGGAAGCACAGATACGCAGTATTTT. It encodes CSVEGGGSTDTQYF.

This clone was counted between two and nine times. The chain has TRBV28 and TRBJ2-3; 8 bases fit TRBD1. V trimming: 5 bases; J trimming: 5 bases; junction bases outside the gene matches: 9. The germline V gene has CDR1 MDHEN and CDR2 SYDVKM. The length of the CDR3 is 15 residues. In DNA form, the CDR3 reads TGTGCCAGCAGTAGGCTGGGACAGGCAATAGATACGCAGTATTTT. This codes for CASSRLGQAIDTQYF.

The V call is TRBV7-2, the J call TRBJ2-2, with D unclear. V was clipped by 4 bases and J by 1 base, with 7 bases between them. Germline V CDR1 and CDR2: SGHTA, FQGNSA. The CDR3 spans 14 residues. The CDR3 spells CASSWRLNTGELFF. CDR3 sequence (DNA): TGTGCCAGCAGCTGGCGGTTGAACACCGGGGAGCTGTTTTTT.